This T cell receptor beta chain was recorded in a study of cytomegalovirus exposure and HLA in healthy donors (dated by TCRdb to between 2016 and 2019). About the investigation overall: In an earlier analysis of some 610 of the donors, less than 350 Gb of sequence data and 120 million or so unique TCR beta sequences from approximately 180 million T cells were reported. An early release that covered more than 550 HLA-typed donors contained about 300 gigabases of sequencing data and 70 million to 100 million unique TCR sequences. Among the roughly 400 genotyped donors, around 81% belonged to the genetic ancestry cluster associated with self-reported Caucasian donors. The aim of the study was to test whether cataloging public T cell receptors could identify signatures of past pathogen exposure. The T cell repertoires of several hundred subjects were profiled by immunosequencing and related to cytomegalovirus serostatus. Besides the first cohort of around 700 subjects, a separate validation cohort made up of 120 or so different subjects was used. High-throughput TCR immunosequencing, statistical association of individual TCRs with disease status, and machine learning were combined to predict cytomegalovirus infection status. To study patterns of TCR occurrence, a later analysis re-analyzed previously published TCR beta repertoires from several hundred donors and added high-resolution HLA genotyping. Rather than drawing on any new phenotypic data, the later analysis identified candidate immune exposures from TCR beta sequences and the way those sequences occurred across donors. An earlier analysis of 587 of the donors used high-throughput TCR beta sequencing to judge whether each TCR beta V gene segment behaved as functional or pseudogenic. Donor age, sex, ethnicity and CMV serostatus were collected together with the repertoire data. A later genetic analysis took genome-wide SNP genotypes for about three fifths of the roughly 670 donors and used that subset as a discovery cohort. All discovery cohort repertoires had been generated on a single sequencing platform. Both class I and class II loci were covered by HLA typing, at four-digit resolution. The number of donors typed differed by locus, with about 629-630 for A, B, C, DRB1 and DQB1, more than 500 for DQA1, 606 for DPA1, and some 470 for DPB1. A handful of DR-DQ haplotypes were handled as single units for association and clustering because linkage in the cohort was strong. On average, roughly 250,000 unique TCR beta nucleotide sequences were sequenced per donor among several hundred genotyped donors of the cohort, with roughly a sixth of those sequences being non-productive.

The junction shows trimming of 1 base on V and 6 bases on J, plus 6 bases between the germline ends. Via the germline V gene, CDR1 is SGHNT and CDR2 YENEEA. The CDR3 contains 12 residues, cysteine and phenylalanine counted. Of all the DNA, just the CDR3 is kept, 36 bases in frame from base 1. The method behind the library was the immunoSEQ multiplex PCR assay. For the multiplex PCR, a mixture combining 60 forward primers for TCR Vbeta segments and 13 reverse primers for TCR Jbeta segments was used. A multiplex PCR assay on genomic DNA amplified the CDR3 region of rearranged TCR beta genes. The amplified TCR beta libraries were sequenced on the Illumina HiSeq System as 87-base-pair reads. Under the source paper's analysis protocol: A later analysis counted around 72 million unique TCR beta chains across the 670 or so repertoires, and around 9.9 million of these chains were shared by at least two donors. Raw reads were error-corrected and collapsed into unique sequences with a nearest-neighbor algorithm that merged closely related sequences to remove PCR and sequencing errors. Alignment of CDR3 sequences to IMGT reference sequences was used to assign V, D and J gene segments. Each retained sequence needed at least a six-nucleotide match to both a V gene segment and a J gene segment. A rearrangement was called productive if the CDR3 had no stop codons and remained in frame with V and J, and every other rearrangement was called non-productive. Following IMGT convention, CDR3 was defined as the stretch from the second conserved V-encoded cysteine to the conserved J-encoded phenylalanine. In an earlier analysis of just under 600 of the donors, sequences lacking an unambiguous match to a single V gene segment were excluded. An earlier analysis of approximately 590 of the donors called V segments functional above 56.7% productive rearrangements and segregating when the between-donor standard deviation exceeded 5%. To diagnose cytomegalovirus status from the catalog of TCR beta chain sequences, a statistical classification framework was built. V and J gene assignment, in a later analysis, came from comparing TCR nucleotide sequences with IMGT/GENE-DB human TR gene sequences. In a later analysis, CDR3 sequences and most-parsimonious VDJ recombination scenarios were assigned using the TCRdist pipeline. In a later analysis, each TCR beta chain was defined by its CDR3 amino acid sequence together with its V-gene family, and reads lacking a unique V-gene family were excluded. To address suspected cross-contamination and a sequencing artifact, a later analysis removed roughly 580 highly shared, low-generation-probability nucleotide sequences. In a later analysis, a clonal expansion index was calculated for each public chain from normalized within-repertoire ranks of inferred template counts. Generation probabilities in a later analysis came from a VDJ recombination model fitted to out-of-frame rearrangements, and those results were checked against IGoR. A later analysis scored TCR-TCR, TCR-HLA and TCR-CMV co-occurrence with hypergeometric tests, applying a repertoire-size bias correction to TCR pairs. In a later analysis, false discovery rates were estimated by permuting HLA or CMV assignments 20 times. A later analysis grouped co-occurring TCRs with DBSCAN, adding TCRdist sequence similarity when clustering within HLA-allele-positive subsets. For co-occurrence clustering, repertoires with fewer than 30,000 or more than 120,000 public chains were excluded, along with roughly five repertoires with anomalous nucleotide sharing. Entries here come from immuneACCESS through TCRdb and include only in-frame sequences with V and J called. Some clones fail to appear in such tables; in the studies checked, an unresolved V gene covers under half of the shortfall, and the cause of the remainder is unknown. The V and J calls and the clone size are those of that table, but D and trimming were determined from the DNA. The table for this sample lists over 150,000 clones; about 88% of them were counted only once. The leading ten clones occupy 2.5% of the sample.

The cohort consisted of approximately 670 healthy bone marrow donors. All cohort members were sampled while nominally healthy, although unrecorded immune exposures were likely present. The donor was CMV seropositive and belonged to the group of 250 to 300 seropositive cohort members. Each donor provided a peripheral blood sample, and peripheral blood mononuclear cells were used for TCR beta sequencing. The Qiagen DNeasy Blood Extraction Kit was used to extract genomic DNA from the blood cell samples. What the research found in general, with its limitations: Approximately 16 rarely observed V segments, including chromosome 9 orphons, were excluded from the earlier analysis of some 590 of the donors because counts were too low. Because HLA typing was missing for some donors at each locus, association tests included only the typed subset. V-gene and J-gene trimming of TCR beta chains was associated with a missense DCLRE1C variant in a later genetic analysis, and the association was replicated in an independent cohort. Linkage disequilibrium might explain the correlated functional status among segregating V segments, but an unknown experimental factor could not be excluded. A later analysis associated 16,951 TCR beta sequences with specific HLA alleles at a false discovery rate of 0.05. Because the 87-base-pair reads could not distinguish some IMGT-functional V segments, including TRBV6-2 and TRBV6-3, those segments were excluded. A further reported finding was that TCR beta sequences accurately predicted the HLA-A and HLA-B alleles for most subjects in the first cohort. A later analysis found that most CMV-associated TCR beta chains appeared HLA-restricted, with HLA associations seemingly driven largely by CMV exposure. This cohort had only TCR beta chains sequenced, and the lack of alpha or paired-chain data limited which features could be detected. While some public TCRs were present in many individuals, most TCR sequences turned up only very rarely across donors. When HLA alleles, especially DR and DQ, strongly co-occurred, attributing TCR associations to individual alleles was difficult. According to a later analysis, TCR association rates differed among HLA loci, with DRB1 alleles showing the most associated TCRs and HLA-C alleles showing the fewest. The authors suggested that the approach could potentially be extended to other disease states and immunological phenotypes. A few of the identified cytomegalovirus-associated TCR beta chains were confirmed in vitro to be specific for cytomegalovirus antigens. The presence/absence analyses assumed that sequencing depth was roughly uniform across donors, and that assumption may not be true. According to a later analysis, parvovirus B19, influenza, CMV and Epstein-Barr virus appeared linked to several top co-occurrence clusters. A later genetic analysis reported fewer N-insertions in productive TCRs among donors in an Asian-associated ancestry cluster than the approximately 700-donor mean. In the study, 164 TCR beta chains were listed as associated with cytomegalovirus. For the cohort, immune exposure information was limited to CMV serostatus. The classifier was reported to diagnose cytomegalovirus status with high specificity and sensitivity in both the original and validation cohorts. In a later analysis, HLA-associated TCR beta chains showed more clonal expansion and lower generation probabilities than non-associated chains that were equally common. Broadly in line with IMGT annotations, most TCR beta V segments showed up in productive rearrangements about 87% or about 30% of the time in an earlier analysis of 587 of the donors. The sequencing pipeline was judged likely to have produced a cluster of highly shared sequence variants as a technical artifact.

Of note for this clone: What antigen it recognizes has not been identified. No much larger clone is present one base from it, and per-base qualities are unavailable.

The sequence was obtained from a man aged 30-40 years in good health and CMV-seropositive. The V gene is TRBV11-3 and the J gene is TRBJ1-2, with the D gene not clear enough to name. The sequenced sample was PBMCs. The CDR3 region has the sequence CASSLGGHGYTF. The nucleotide sequence is given as TGTGCCAGCAGCTTAGGAGGGCATGGCTACACCTTC.